Listed here are 5 T cell receptor beta chains from one sample, sequenced in a study of graft-versus-host responses after intestinal transplantation. Profiling relied on immunoSEQ multiplex PCR, and the TCRdb table lists in-frame clones only, not all of them. The sample consists of about 120,000 clones, 90% of them appearing once. No antigen has been assigned to these receptors. The material sequenced was unstimulated CD4+ T cells sorted from spleen or lymph node cells, taken before intestinal transplant. The source is a human donor who received an intestinal transplant.

This clone has only a few counts. The J gene is TRBJ1-2, the V gene TRBV2; unclear D gene. From germline, CDR1 is SNHLY and CDR2 FYNNEI. The CDR3 consists of 16 residues. V was shortened by 3 bases and J by 0 bases, with 14 bases between the two germline ends. In DNA form, the CDR3 reads TGTGCCAGCAGTGAGAGGTCGGCGAGAGCTAACTATGGCTACACCTTC. It translates to CASSERSARANYGYTF.

The chain's CDR3 is CAISSRQTSEAPQYF. CDR3 nucleotides: TGTGCCATCAGTTCGAGACAGACTTCAGAGGCACCGCAGTATTTT. The chain recombines TRBV10-3 with TRBJ2-3, with D perhaps TRBD1 (5 bases). Deletions cut 5 bases from V and 10 bases from J, with 22 bases between. The germline CDR1 and CDR2 sequences are ENHRY and SYGVKD. CDR3 length equals 15 residues.

The chain recombines TRBV2 with TRBJ1-5; 7 nucleotides agree with TRBD1. The length of the CDR3 is 15 residues. Trimming removed 2 bases from V and 3 bases from J; junction bases left unmatched: 4. Germline CDR1 SNHLY, CDR2 FYNNEI. The CDR3 spells CASSERGPVNQPQHF. The CDR3 region has the DNA TGTGCCAGCAGTGAAAGGGGGCCAGTCAATCAGCCCCAGCATTTT. Full variable domain (rest looked up from reference TRBV2 and TRBJ1-5): EPEVTQTPSHQVTQMGQEVILRCVPISNHLYFYWYRQILGQKVEFLVSFYNNEISEKSEIFDDQFSVERPDGSNFTLKIRSTKLEDSAMYFCASSERGPVNQPQHFGDGTRLSIL.

The V call is TRBV9, the J call TRBJ1-3, with 11 bases fitting TRBD1. The germline V gene encodes CDR1 SGDLS and CDR2 YYNGEE. The CDR3 is made up of 18 amino acids. With 4 bases clipped from V and 1 base from J, the junction kept 10 bases outside the gene matches. Written as DNA, the CDR3 is TGTGCCAGCAGCCTTAACCCCGGGACAGGGGGTTCTGGAAACACCATATATTTT. The encoded protein is CASSLNPGTGGSGNTIYF.

Notes on this clone: The junction departs from the called germline gene at one end, perhaps through a read error. V usage is TRBV7-2 and J usage is TRBJ2-5; D is uncertain. This CDR3 spans 14 amino acids. Germline CDR1 SGHTA, CDR2 FQGNSA. As DNA, the CDR3 is TGTGCCAGCAGTTTAGGGTCAATCCAGGAGACCCAGTACTTC. Protein: CASSLGSIQETQYF.